This TCR beta chain is drawn from a study of blood T cells in healthy people across ages. Study-wide results and limits: Bulk PBMC profiling left naive and antigen-experienced comparisons inconclusive.

In regard to this clonotype: What it binds is not known.

V was clipped by 7 bases and J by 2 bases; unmatched bases: 6. In germline, CDR1 is SGHAT, CDR2 FQNNGV. The CDR3 extends over 14 amino acids. PBMCs were isolated at a quantity of at least 6 million per sample. Through a sample-barcoded 5' primer and a J-beta primer mix, a second PCR was run for 7 to 11 cycles. With 12 random nucleotides, a template-switch adaptor tagged each individual cDNA molecule. TCRdb re-called the 5' RACE reads through MiXCR, storing one row per CDR3 protein. The sample records some 1,500,000 distinct CDR3 sequences, 42% being singletons. This chain connects TRBV11-2 to TRBJ2-5; TRBD1 matches 8 bases. This TCR was sampled from a woman aged 18-30 years in good health. The sample taken for sequencing was blood. The DNA for the CDR3 is TGTGCCAGCACGAACCGGGACAGGCAAGAGACCCAGTACTTC. As protein: CASTNRDRQETQYF.